This T cell receptor beta chain originates from a study of T cell repertoires in cytomegalovirus infection. Across the whole study: Peptides in the study included HLA-C-restricted and HLA-B-restricted CMV epitopes. Indications came from public TCR beta signatures; they pointed to CMV infection and to a matching HLA type. Findings of the study overall: The ex vivo response showed dominance by HLA-C-restricted CMV-specific TCR beta clonotypes.

This clonotype turned up a few times. Its antigen is unidentified. This may be a read error: a much more frequent sequence differs by one nucleotide. In TCRdb, the reads were re-called with MiXCR into one record per CDR3 protein. The repertoire has some 310,000 distinct CDR3 sequences, 25% of them found once; the top ten carry roughly 13%. CDR3 length: 13 residues. CDR1 SGHVS and CDR2 FNYEAQ come from the germline V gene. Trimming cost V 1 base and J 2 bases, with 4 bases left between them. This chain joins TRBV7-6 and TRBJ2-3; no firm D call. The sequences come from cultured PBMCs, collected from culture after CMV antigen stimulation. The sequence came from a human donor in good health (CMV status not recorded). Some clones in this sample may be carry-over from other donors' samples. The CDR3 is CASSLDPTDTQYF. CDR3 sequence (DNA): TGTGCCAGCAGCTTAGACCCCACAGATACGCAGTATTTT.